This T cell receptor (beta chain) derives from a study of cytomegalovirus exposure and HLA in healthy donors. General study points: About 87% or about 30% of the time was how often most TCR beta V segments were productive, according to an earlier analysis.

The study ran its PCR with 60 Vbeta and 13 Jbeta primers. Generated by immunoSEQ multiplex PCR, the TCRdb table keeps only in-frame clones and is missing some. Of around 120,000 clones listed, approximately 76% are singletons. About this clone: Its antigen is not identified.

With V trimmed by 5 bases and J by 4 bases, 6 bases remained unmatched. The CDR3 extends over 14 amino acids. Germline assignment: CDR1 SEHNR and CDR2 FQNEAQ (reference sequence). The sample taken for sequencing was PBMCs. The V gene is TRBV7-9, the J gene TRBJ1-2; TRBD1 matches 8 bases. The sequence was obtained from a man between 60 and 70 years old in good health and CMV-seropositive. In DNA, the CDR3 is TGTGCCAGCAGCACCCGACAGGGGCCCTATGGCTACACCTTC. This gives the protein CASSTRQGPYGYTF.